Below, 11 T cell receptor beta chains from the same sample are listed, as sequenced in a study of T cell changes during pregnancy in multiple sclerosis. The method was immunoSEQ multiplex PCR; TCRdb's version includes in-frame clones alone and lacks a portion of them. The data contain about 80,000 clones, more than 90% of them singletons. The sample in question was CD4+ T cells from peripheral blood mononuclear cells, obtained before pregnancy. All receptors derive from a female donor with multiple sclerosis, enrolled in a pregnancy study.

The chain employs TRBV5-1 and TRBJ2-3; 8 bases agree with TRBD1. The CDR3 is 13 residues long. V lost 7 bases to trimming and J lost 3 bases; unmatched junction nucleotides: 4. CDR1 and CDR2 from the germline V gene are SGHRS and YFSETQ. The DNA for the CDR3 is TGCGCCAGCTCAACAGGGGGGACAGATACGCAGTATTTT. Translation: CASSTGGTDTQYF.

The CDR3 spells CASSGDRSDGYTF. The CDR3 region has the DNA TGTGCCAGCAGCGGCGACAGGAGCGATGGCTACACCTTC. The chain uses TRBV19 and TRBJ1-2, with a possible D match to TRBD1 (6 bases). The germline CDR1 and CDR2 sequences are LNHDA and SQIVND (reference sequence). CDR3 size: 13 residues. V dropped 9 bases and J dropped 6 bases, with 17 bases sitting between them. The full variable domain, completed using reference TRBV19 and TRBJ1-2, is DGGITQSPKYLFRKEGQNVTLSCEQNLNHDAMYWYRQDPGQGLRLIYYSQIVNDFQKGDIAEGYSVSREKKESFPLTVTSAQKNPTAFYLCASSGDRSDGYTFGSGTRLTVV.

V is TRBV5-8 and J is TRBJ2-5; 7 bases align to TRBD2. From germline, CDR1 is SGHTS and CDR2 YDEGEE. The CDR3 sequence is 16 residues long. J was trimmed by 5 bases and V by 4 bases; bases with no gene match: 14. The CDR3 nucleotides are TGTGCCAGCAGCCCCCTACGCGGGGGTTCCAGGGAGACCCAGTACTTC. Its translation: CASSPLRGGSRETQYF.

CDR3 in DNA: TGCGCCAGCAGTGAGTCGCAGGGGAACACCGGGGAGCTGTTTTTT. Its translation: CASSESQGNTGELFF. V and J are TRBV10-1 and TRBJ2-2, with a tentative D call TRBD1 (5 bases). There are 15 residues in the CDR3. CDR1 WNHNN and CDR2 SYGVQD come from the germline V gene (reference sequence). V dropped 0 bases and J dropped 1 base, with 6 bases sitting between them.

The V call is TRBV5-1, the J call TRBJ2-7; D gene unclear. The length of the CDR3 is 12 residues. Trimming took off 2 bases at V and 3 bases at J, with 6 bases between the two ends. Germline CDR1 SGHRS, CDR2 YFSETQ. CDR3 amino acids: CASSLDNYEQYF. In DNA form, the CDR3 reads TGCGCCAGCAGCTTAGACAACTACGAGCAGTACTTC.

The rearrangement links TRBV5-1 to TRBJ2-6; TRBD2 aligns across 7 bases. There are 16 residues in the CDR3. V lost 1 base to trimming and J lost 2 bases; unmatched junction nucleotides: 3. Germline V gives CDR1 SGHRS, CDR2 YFSETQ. The DNA of the CDR3 is TGCGCCAGCAGCTTGAATCGGGGGGCTGGGGCCAACGTCCTGACTTTC. Protein sequence: CASSLNRGAGANVLTF.

The CDR3: CASSVGTGGNYGYTF. CDR3 bases: TGTGCCAGCAGCGTAGGGACAGGGGGAAACTATGGCTACACCTTC. V gene TRBV9 combines with J gene TRBJ1-2; TRBD1 matches 10 bases. Looked up from germline, CDR1 is SGDLS and CDR2 is YYNGEE. The CDR3 contains 15 residues. V was clipped by 0 bases and J by 2 bases; unmatched bases: 1.

The rearrangement links TRBV7-2 to TRBJ2-2; D is uncertain. CDR1 and CDR2 from the germline V gene are SGHTA and FQGNSA. The CDR3 spans 16 residues. Trimming cost V 5 bases and J 4 bases, with 17 bases left between them. CDR3 sequence: CASSLAQSPSTGELFF. CDR3 DNA sequence: TGTGCCAGCAGCCTCGCCCAATCCCCGAGCACCGGGGAGCTGTTTTTT.

The chain is built from TRBV7-3 and TRBJ2-6, with 8 bases matching TRBD1. V shed 5 bases, J shed 1 base, and the junction held 4 bases outside the gene matches. The CDR3 sequence is 16 residues long. Germline loops: CDR1 SGHTA, CDR2 FQGTGA. CDR3 region: CASSRQGASGANVLTF. In DNA, the CDR3 is TGTGCCAGCAGCCGCCAGGGGGCATCTGGGGCCAACGTCCTGACTTTC.

J is TRBJ2-1 and V is TRBV5-1, with D perhaps matching TRBD1 (5 bases). The germline V gene encodes CDR1 SGHRS and CDR2 YFSETQ. With 3 bases removed from V and 7 bases from J, the gap between germline ends came to 17 bases. CDR3 length: 15 residues. For the CDR3, the DNA is TGCGCCAGCAGCTCTTCAGGGCCACCAGCGAATGAGCAGTTCTTC. The encoded protein is CASSSSGPPANEQFF. The variable domain in full, completed from reference TRBV5-1 and TRBJ2-1, reads KAGVTQTPRYLIKTRGQQVTLSCSPISGHRSVSWYQQTPGQGLQFLFEYFSETQRNKGNFPGRFSGRQFSNSRSEMNVSTLELGDSALYLCASSSSGPPANEQFFGPGTRLTVL.

This clone was observed a single time. The chain is built from TRBV11-2 and TRBJ2-7; 9 positions match TRBD1. Germline lookup yields CDR1 SGHAT and CDR2 FQNNGV. V was clipped by 5 bases and J by 0 bases; unmatched bases: 5. There are 15 residues in the CDR3. The CDR3 here is CASSRDRASSYEQYF. CDR3 coding DNA: TGTGCCAGCAGCCGGGACAGGGCCAGCTCCTACGAGCAGTACTTC. The full variable domain, in which reference TRBV11-2 and TRBJ2-7 provide the parts outside the CDR3, is EAGVAQSPRYKIIEKRQSVAFWCNPISGHATLYWYQQILGQGPKLLIQFQNNGVVDDSQLPKDRFSAERLKGVDSTLKIQPAKLEDSAVYLCASSRDRASSYEQYFGPGTRLTVT.